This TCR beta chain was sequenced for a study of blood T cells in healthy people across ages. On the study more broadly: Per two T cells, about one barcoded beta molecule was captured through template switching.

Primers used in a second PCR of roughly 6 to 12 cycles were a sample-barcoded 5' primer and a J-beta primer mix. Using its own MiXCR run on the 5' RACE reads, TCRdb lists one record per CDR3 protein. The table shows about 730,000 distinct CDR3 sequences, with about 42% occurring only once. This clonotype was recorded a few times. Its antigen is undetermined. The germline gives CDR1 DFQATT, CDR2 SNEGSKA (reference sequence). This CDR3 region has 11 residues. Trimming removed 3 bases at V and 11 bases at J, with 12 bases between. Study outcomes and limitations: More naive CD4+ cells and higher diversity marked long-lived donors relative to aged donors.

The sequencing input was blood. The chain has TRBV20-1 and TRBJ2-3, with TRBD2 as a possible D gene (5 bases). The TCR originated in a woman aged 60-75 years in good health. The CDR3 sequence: CSASLGSGQYF. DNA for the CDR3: TGCAGTGCTAGTCTAGGGAGTGGGCAGTATTTT.